Listed here is a single T cell receptor beta chain. Antigen: not known. The sample comes from a study of early T cells in non-severe SARS-CoV-2 infection. Study as a whole: Bulk RNA isolated from unsorted whole blood underwent sequencing; chains were not paired. Study-level findings and limits: The study's VDJdb matching favored anti-spike CD8 responses and missed private and CD4 specificities.

The germline V gene has CDR1 DFQATT and CDR2 SNEGSKA (reference sequence). The CDR3 sequence is 13 residues long. V was cut by 0 bases and J by 8 bases, with 13 bases left in between. Each single cDNA molecule received a unique molecular identifier. MiXCR was run by TCRdb on the 5' RACE reads, yielding one entry per CDR3 protein. The sample gives around 99,000 distinct CDR3 sequences, roughly 11% of which show up once; roughly 8% is in the top ten. V and J are TRBV20-1 and TRBJ1-1, with a possible D match to TRBD1 (5 bases). Sequences were obtained from whole blood. This clonotype was obtained from an adult who was a healthcare worker with PCR-confirmed SARS-CoV-2 infection or an uninfected control (not recorded which). The CDR3: CSARDGGTQEAFF. Here the CDR3 DNA reads TGCAGTGCTAGAGATGGCGGGACCCAAGAAGCTTTCTTT.